This TCR beta chain was sequenced in a study of cytomegalovirus exposure and HLA in healthy donors. Findings and caveats of the study: TCR sequences were mostly rare, though some public TCRs occurred in many donors. Reported results showed that the classifier diagnosed cytomegalovirus status with high specificity and sensitivity. Cytomegalovirus-associated status was assigned to approximately 160 TCR beta chains. Researchers reported that a few CMV-associated chains were confirmed in vitro as CMV antigen-specific.

Of note for this clone: Its cognate antigen is unknown.

CDR1 is SGHRS, CDR2 YFSETQ, per germline. The V segment lost 1 base and the J segment 6 bases; nucleotides outside the gene matches: 5. The CDR3 has 15 residues. Method: immunoSEQ multiplex PCR; TCRdb's copy keeps in-frame clones and lacks some. Of approximately 60,000 clones listed, approximately 90% are singletons. The genes are TRBV5-1 and TRBJ2-1; 9 bases map to TRBD1. The source is a man younger than 35 in good health and CMV-seronegative. Sequencing was carried out using PBMCs. In DNA form, the CDR3 reads TGCGCCAGCAGCTTGTGGGCGGGACAGGGCAATGAGCAGTTCTTC. Protein: CASSLWAGQGNEQFF. Full variable domain (missing parts from reference TRBV5-1 and TRBJ2-1): KAGVTQTPRYLIKTRGQQVTLSCSPISGHRSVSWYQQTPGQGLQFLFEYFSETQRNKGNFPGRFSGRQFSNSRSEMNVSTLELGDSALYLCASSLWAGQGNEQFFGPGTRLTVL.